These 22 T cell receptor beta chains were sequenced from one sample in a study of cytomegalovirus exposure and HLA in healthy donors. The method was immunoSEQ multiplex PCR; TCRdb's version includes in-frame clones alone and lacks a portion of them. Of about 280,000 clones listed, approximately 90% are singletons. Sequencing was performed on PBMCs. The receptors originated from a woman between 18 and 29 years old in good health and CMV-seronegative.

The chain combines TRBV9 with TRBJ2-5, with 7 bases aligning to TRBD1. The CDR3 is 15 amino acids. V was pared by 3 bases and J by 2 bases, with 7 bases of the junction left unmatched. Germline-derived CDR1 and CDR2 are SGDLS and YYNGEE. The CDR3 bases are TGTGCCAGCAGCGGTAACAGGGGACAGCAAGAGACCCAGTACTTC. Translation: CASSGNRGQQETQYF.

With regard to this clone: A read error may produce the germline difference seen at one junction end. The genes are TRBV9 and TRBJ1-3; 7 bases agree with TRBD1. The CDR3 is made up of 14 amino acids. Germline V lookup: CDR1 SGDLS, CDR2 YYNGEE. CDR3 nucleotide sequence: TGTGCCAGCAGCCCAGAGGGGGCTGGTAACACCATATATTTT. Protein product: CASSPEGAGNTIYF. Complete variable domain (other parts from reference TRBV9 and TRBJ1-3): DSGVTQTPKHLITATGQRVTLRCSPRSGDLSVYWYQQSLDQGLQFLIQYYNGEERAKGNILERFSAQQFPDLHSELNLSSLELGDSALYFCASSPEGAGNTIYFGEGSWLTVV.

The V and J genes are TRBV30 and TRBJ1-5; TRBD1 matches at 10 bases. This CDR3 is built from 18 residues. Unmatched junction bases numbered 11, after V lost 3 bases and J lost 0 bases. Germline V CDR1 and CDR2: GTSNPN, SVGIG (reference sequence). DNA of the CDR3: TGTGCCTGGAGAGGACAGGGGGGGGGAAGTTATAGCAATCAGCCCCAGCATTTT. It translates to CAWRGQGGGSYSNQPQHF.

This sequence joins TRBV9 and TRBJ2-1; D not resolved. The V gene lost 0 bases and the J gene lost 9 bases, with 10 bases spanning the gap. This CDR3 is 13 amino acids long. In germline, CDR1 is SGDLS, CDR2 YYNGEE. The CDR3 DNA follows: TGTGCCAGCAGCGTAGAGCCGTTCGGTGAGCAGTTCTTC. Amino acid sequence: CASSVEPFGEQFF.

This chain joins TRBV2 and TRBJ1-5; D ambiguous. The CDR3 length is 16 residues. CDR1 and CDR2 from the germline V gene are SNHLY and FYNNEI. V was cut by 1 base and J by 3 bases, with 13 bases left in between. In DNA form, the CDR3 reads TGTGCCAGCAGTGAAGGGGGTAGGAGGAACAATCAGCCCCAGCATTTT. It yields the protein CASSEGGRRNNQPQHF.

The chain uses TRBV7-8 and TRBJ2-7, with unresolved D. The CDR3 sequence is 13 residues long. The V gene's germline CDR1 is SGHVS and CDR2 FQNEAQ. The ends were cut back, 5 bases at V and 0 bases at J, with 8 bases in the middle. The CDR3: CASSVVVSYEQYF. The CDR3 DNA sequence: TGTGCCAGCAGCGTCGTCGTCTCCTACGAGCAGTACTTC.

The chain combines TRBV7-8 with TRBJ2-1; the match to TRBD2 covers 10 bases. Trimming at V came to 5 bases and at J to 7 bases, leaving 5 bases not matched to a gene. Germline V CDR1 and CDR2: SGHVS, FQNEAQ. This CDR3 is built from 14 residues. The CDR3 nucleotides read TGTGCCAGCAGCCCACGGACTAGCGGAAATGAGCAGTTCTTC. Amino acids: CASSPRTSGNEQFF. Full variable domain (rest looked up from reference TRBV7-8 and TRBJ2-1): GAGVSQSPRYKVAKRGQDVALRCDPISGHVSLFWYQQALGQGPEFLTYFQNEAQLDKSGLPSDRFFAERPEGSVSTLKIQRTQQEDSAVYLCASSPRTSGNEQFFGPGTRLTVL.

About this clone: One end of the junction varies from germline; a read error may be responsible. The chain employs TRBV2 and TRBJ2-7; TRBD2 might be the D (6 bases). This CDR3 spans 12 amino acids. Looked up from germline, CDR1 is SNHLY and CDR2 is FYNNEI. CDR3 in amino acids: CASSVEVETRDF. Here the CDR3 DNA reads TGTGCCAGCAGTGTAGAGGTAGAGACTAGGGACTTC.

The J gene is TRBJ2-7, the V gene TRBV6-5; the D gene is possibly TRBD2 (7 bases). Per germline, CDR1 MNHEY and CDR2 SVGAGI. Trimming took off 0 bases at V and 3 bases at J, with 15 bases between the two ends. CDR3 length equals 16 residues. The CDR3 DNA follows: TGTGCCAGCAGTTACTCGGGGGGGGCACCTTTCTACGAGCAGTACTTC. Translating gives CASSYSGGAPFYEQYF.

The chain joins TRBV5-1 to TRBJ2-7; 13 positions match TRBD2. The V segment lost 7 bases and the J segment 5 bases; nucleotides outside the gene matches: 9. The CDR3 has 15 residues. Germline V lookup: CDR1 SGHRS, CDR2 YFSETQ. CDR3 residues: CASSPGTSGKDEQYF. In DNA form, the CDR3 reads TGCGCCAGCTCCCCCGGGACTAGCGGGAAAGACGAGCAGTACTTC.

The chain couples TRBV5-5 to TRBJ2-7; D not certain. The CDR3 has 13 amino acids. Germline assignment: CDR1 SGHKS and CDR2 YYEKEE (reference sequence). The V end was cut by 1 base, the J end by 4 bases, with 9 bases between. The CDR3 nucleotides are TGTGCCAGCAGCTTGACTAAGCTTTACGAGCAGTACTTC. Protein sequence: CASSLTKLYEQYF.

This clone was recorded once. For the CDR3, the DNA is TGTGCCAGCAGCACGACAGGGGGTGGCTACACCTTC. The encoded protein is CASSTTGGGYTF. V gene TRBV9 combines with J gene TRBJ1-2; 9 bases match TRBD1. J gave up 7 bases and V 4 bases, and 2 bases lay outside the gene matches. This CDR3 contains 12 residues. Germline CDR1 reads SGDLS; CDR2 reads YYNGEE.

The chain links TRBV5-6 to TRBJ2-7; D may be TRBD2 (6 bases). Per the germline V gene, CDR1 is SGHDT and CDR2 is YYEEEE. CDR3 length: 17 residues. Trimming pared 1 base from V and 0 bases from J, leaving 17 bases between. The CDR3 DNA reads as TGTGCCAGCAGCTTGAAGTTGCGGGGACCGAACTCCTACGAGCAGTACTTC. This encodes CASSLKLRGPNSYEQYF. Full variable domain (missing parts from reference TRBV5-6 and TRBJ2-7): DAGVTQSPTHLIKTRGQQVTLRCSPKSGHDTVSWYQQALGQGPQFIFQYYEEEERQRGNFPDRFSGHQFPNYSSELNVNALLLGDSALYLCASSLKLRGPNSYEQYFGPGTRLTVT.

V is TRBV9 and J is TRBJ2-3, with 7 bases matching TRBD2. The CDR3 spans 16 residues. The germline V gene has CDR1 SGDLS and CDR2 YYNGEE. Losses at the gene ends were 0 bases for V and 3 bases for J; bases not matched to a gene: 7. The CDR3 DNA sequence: TGTGCCAGCAGCGTAGACGGGAGGATCGGGACAGATACGCAGTATTTT. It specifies CASSVDGRIGTDTQYF.

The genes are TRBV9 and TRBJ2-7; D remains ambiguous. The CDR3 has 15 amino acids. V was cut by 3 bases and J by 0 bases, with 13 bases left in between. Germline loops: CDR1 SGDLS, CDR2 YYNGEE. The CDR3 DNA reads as TGTGCCAGCAGCGGAACCGGGTCCCCCTCCTACGAGCAGTACTTC. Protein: CASSGTGSPSYEQYF.

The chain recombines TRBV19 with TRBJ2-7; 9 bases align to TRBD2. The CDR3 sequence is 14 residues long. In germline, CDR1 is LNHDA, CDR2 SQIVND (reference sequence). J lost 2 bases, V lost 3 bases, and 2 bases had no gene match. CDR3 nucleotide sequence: TGTGCCAGTAGTATGCGGGAGGGCCCCTACGAGCAGTACTTC. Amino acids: CASSMREGPYEQYF.

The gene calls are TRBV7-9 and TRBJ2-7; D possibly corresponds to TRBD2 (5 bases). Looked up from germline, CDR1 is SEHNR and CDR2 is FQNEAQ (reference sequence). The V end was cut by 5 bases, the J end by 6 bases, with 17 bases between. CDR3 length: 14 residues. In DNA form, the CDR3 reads TGTGCCAGCAGCCCACCCGGGTGGAGCGGCGAGCAGTACTTC. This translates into CASSPPGWSGEQYF.

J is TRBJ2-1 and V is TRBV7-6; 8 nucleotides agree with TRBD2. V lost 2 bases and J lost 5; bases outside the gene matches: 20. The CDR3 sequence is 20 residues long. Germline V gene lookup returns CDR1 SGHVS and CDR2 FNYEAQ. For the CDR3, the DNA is TGTGCCAGCAGCTTATACGGTTTGGATTGGGGCGGGAGGCAAAACAATGAGCAGTTCTTC. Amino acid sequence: CASSLYGLDWGGRQNNEQFF.

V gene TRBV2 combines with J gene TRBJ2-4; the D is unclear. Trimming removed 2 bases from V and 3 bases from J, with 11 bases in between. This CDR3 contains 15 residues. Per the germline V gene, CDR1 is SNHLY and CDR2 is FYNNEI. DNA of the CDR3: TGTGCCAGCAGTGAAACCCAAGTCGGCAAAAACATTCAGTACTTC. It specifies CASSETQVGKNIQYF.

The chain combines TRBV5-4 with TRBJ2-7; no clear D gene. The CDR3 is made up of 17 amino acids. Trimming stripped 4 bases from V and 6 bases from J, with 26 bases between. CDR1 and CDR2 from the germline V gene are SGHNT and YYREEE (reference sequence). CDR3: CASSPPGSPPLPLEQYF. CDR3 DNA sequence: TGTGCCAGCAGCCCTCCCGGGTCCCCCCCATTACCTCTCGAGCAGTACTTC.

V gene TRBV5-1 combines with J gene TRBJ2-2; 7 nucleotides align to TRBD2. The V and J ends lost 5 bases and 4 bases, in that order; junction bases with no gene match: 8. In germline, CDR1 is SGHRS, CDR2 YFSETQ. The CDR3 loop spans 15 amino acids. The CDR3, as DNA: TGCGCCAGCAGTTCCCCAGGGACTACCACCGGGGAGCTGTTTTTT. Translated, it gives CASSSPGTTTGELFF.

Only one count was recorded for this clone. The DNA of the CDR3 is TGTGCCGGGGGGAGGGGCTCCTACAATGAGCAGTTCTTC. Translation: CAGGRGSYNEQFF. The chain has TRBV6-6 and TRBJ2-1, with 7 bases fitting TRBD2. The CDR3 is 13 amino acids. The V gene's germline CDR1 is MNHNY and CDR2 SVGAGI (reference sequence). Germline trimming cut 11 bases from V and 0 bases from J; bases unmatched to any gene: 4.